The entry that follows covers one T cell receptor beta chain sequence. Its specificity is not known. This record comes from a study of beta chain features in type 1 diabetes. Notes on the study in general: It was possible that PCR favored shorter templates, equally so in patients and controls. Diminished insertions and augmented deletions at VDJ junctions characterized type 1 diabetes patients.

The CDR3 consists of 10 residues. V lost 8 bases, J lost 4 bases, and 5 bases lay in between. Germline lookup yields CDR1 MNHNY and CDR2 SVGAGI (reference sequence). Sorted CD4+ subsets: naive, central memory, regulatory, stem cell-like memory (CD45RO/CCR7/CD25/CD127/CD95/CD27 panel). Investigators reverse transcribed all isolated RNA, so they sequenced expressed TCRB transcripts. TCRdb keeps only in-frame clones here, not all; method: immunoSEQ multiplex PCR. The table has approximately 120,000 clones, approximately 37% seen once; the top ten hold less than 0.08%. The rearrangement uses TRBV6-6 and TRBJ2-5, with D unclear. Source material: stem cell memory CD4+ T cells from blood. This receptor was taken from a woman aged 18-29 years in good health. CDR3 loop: CASGRETQYF. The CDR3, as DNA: TGTGCCAGCGGGCGAGAGACCCAGTACTTC.